This is a list of T cell receptor beta chains from one sample in a study of CD8+CD57+ T cells in acquired aplastic anemia. Each CDR3 protein gets one entry after TCRdb re-called the reads with MiXCR. This sample has fewer than 250,000 distinct CDR3 sequences, with around 46% found just once. The sample was sorted CD4+, CD8+, or CD8+CD57+ T cells (not recorded which) from PBMCs. The receptors come from a human donor with aplastic anemia. CDR3s include the opening cysteine and the closing phenylalanine or tryptophan. Fields, in order: V gene, clone size, D gene, J gene, CDR3 DNA, CDR3 protein. A D gene is named only where the DNA matches it firmly. Clone size is not always given. Where it is, it says once, few, many or a class for expanded clones.

TRBV4-1	-	TRBD1	TRBJ1-1	TGCGCCAGCAGCCAAGTGTCCGGGACAGTGGGCACTGAAGCTTTCTTT	CASSQVSGTVGTEAFF
TRBV10-3	few	-	TRBJ2-1	TGTGCCATCAGTGAGACCCAGGTCCCCTTT	CAISETQVPF
TRBV30	-	-	TRBJ1-3	TGTGCCTGGACCGAGGGGTCGGTTGGAAACACCATATATTTT	CAWTEGSVGNTIYF
TRBV9	-	-	TRBJ1-1	TGTGCCAGCAGCTTTTGGACCGAGAACACTGAAGCTTTCTTT	CASSFWTENTEAFF
TRBV20-1	-	TRBD2	TRBJ2-3	TGCAGTGCTAGATCGAGGAGCGGGAGTGATGAGCAGTATTTT	CSARSRSGSDEQYF
TRBV12-3/TRBV12-4	many	-	TRBJ1-6	TGTGCCAGCAGTTTAGCGGCGCCACAGTATAATTCACCCCTCCACTTT	CASSLAAPQYNSPLHF
TRBV10-3	-	TRBD2	TRBJ2-1	TGTGCCATCAGGCGGACTAGCGGGAGAGTTTATGAGCAGTTCTTC	CAIRRTSGRVYEQFF
TRBV6-5	many	-	TRBJ1-1	TGTGCCAGCAGTTACTCGGGGTACACTGAAGCTTTCTTT	CASSYSGYTEAFF
TRBV7-2	many	-	TRBJ2-2	TGTGCCAGCAGGGGCCCTTCAAGGGAGCTGTTTTTT	CASRGPSRELFF
TRBV9	-	-	TRBJ2-2	TGTGCCAGCGGGACCGGGGAGCTGTTTTTT	CASGTGELFF
TRBV6-1	many	-	TRBJ1-1	TGTGCCAGCCGACCATACATTGAAGCTTTCTTT	CASRPYIEAFF
TRBV6-9	many	-	TRBJ2-2	TGTGCCAGCAGATCCCCTCTCACCGGGGAGCTGTTTTTT	CASRSPLTGELFF
TRBV15	-	TRBD1	TRBJ2-3	TGTGCCAGCAGTCCGACAGGGAGTACCGCAGATACGCAGTATTTT	CASSPTGSTADTQYF
TRBV6-4	-	-	TRBJ1-1	TGTGCCAGCAGCGTCGGACGCACACTCGGGGCGAAGTCCAGGGTGGGGACTGAAGCTTTCTTT	CASSVGRTLGAKSRVGTEAFF
TRBV4-2	-	TRBD1	TRBJ1-5	TGTGCCAGCAGCCAAGATGACGACAGGGGTTGGGTTCAGCCCCAGCATTTT	CASSQDDDRGWVQPQHF
TRBV15	many	-	TRBJ1-4	TGTGCCACCAGCCCGACCATTACAACTAATGAAAAACTGTTTTTT	CATSPTITTNEKLFF
TRBV2	-	-	TRBJ1-1	TGTGCCAGCGCGGGCGTTAGCACTGAAGCTTTCTTT	CASAGVSTEAFF
TRBV6-6	few	-	TRBJ1-4	TGTGCCAGCAGTTACTGGGAAAAACTGTTTTTT	CASSYWEKLFF
TRBV24-1	-	-	TRBJ2-7	TGTGCCACCAGTGATGACTACGAGCAGTACTTC	CATSDDYEQYF
TRBV25-1	once	-	TRBJ2-7	TGTGCCAGCAGTGCACATGGAGGCTACGAGCAGTACTTC	CASSAHGGYEQYF
TRBV20-1	-	TRBD1	TRBJ1-4	TGCAGTGCGCCCGGGACAGTGGAAAAACTGTTTTTT	CSAPGTVEKLFF
TRBV29-1	few	-	TRBJ2-7	TGCAGCGGAGGTCTATTGGGCTACGAGCAGTACTTC	CSGGLLGYEQYF
TRBV4-1	many	-	TRBJ1-6	TGCGCCAGCAGCCAAGAAGCCGGGGGCGCACCCCTCCACTTT	CASSQEAGGAPLHF
TRBV29-1	-	-	TRBJ2-7	TGCAGCGTTGAATCTTCCCAGGCAGGCCTTACCTACGAGCAGTACTTC	CSVESSQAGLTYEQYF
TRBV16	many	-	TRBJ1-5	TGTGCCAGCAGCCAAAGCGACAGGCTCAATCAGCCCCAGCATTTT	CASSQSDRLNQPQHF
TRBV7-9	many	TRBD1	TRBJ2-7	TGTGCCAGCAGTTACCCGACAGGGGGCTACGAGCAGTACTTC	CASSYPTGGYEQYF